A selection of T cell receptor beta chains follows, all from one sample in a study of STAT5B mutations in CD4+ large granular lymphocyte leukemia. Method: immunoSEQ multiplex PCR; TCRdb's copy keeps in-frame clones and lacks some. The sample contains roughly 30,000 clones, around 76% of which appear only once. The specimen was CD4+ T cells from blood buffy coats. Source of these receptors: a human donor in good health. Both conserved end residues are part of each CDR3. A D gene is named only where the DNA matches it firmly. Size tells how often a clone was seen (once, few, many) or the class of an expanded clone, and some rows leave it out.

j_call | v_call | clone_size | d_call | cdr3_aa | cdr3_nt
TRBJ2-3 | TRBV5-1 | NA | NA | CASSLGALLDTQYF | TGCGCCAGCAGCTTGGGGGCCCTTCTGGATACGCAGTATTTT
TRBJ2-7 | TRBV5-1 | NA | TRBD1 | CASSLDRGPSYEQYF | TGCGCCAGCAGCTTGGACAGGGGTCCTTCCTACGAGCAGTACTTC
TRBJ2-2 | TRBV27 | NA | NA | CASSPIRGTGELFF | TGTGCCAGCAGTCCTATAAGGGGGACCGGGGAGCTGTTTTTT
TRBJ2-3 | TRBV6-5 | NA | NA | CASSPGTDTQYF | TGTGCCAGCAGTCCAGGCACAGATACGCAGTATTTT
TRBJ1-1 | TRBV25-1 | NA | NA | CASRINTEAFF | TGTGCCAGCAGGATAAACACTGAAGCTTTCTTT
TRBJ1-1 | TRBV30 | NA | TRBD1 | CAWSEPQTGGNTEAFF | TGTGCCTGGAGCGAACCGCAAACAGGGGGGAACACTGAAGCTTTCTTT
TRBJ1-3 | TRBV19 | NA | NA | CASTPRDFSGNTIYF | TGTGCCAGTACCCCCAGGGACTTCTCTGGAAACACCATATATTTT
TRBJ2-3 | TRBV4-2 | NA | TRBD2 | CASSHETSGDRDTQYF | TGTGCCAGCAGCCATGAAACTAGCGGGGATAGAGATACGCAGTATTTT
TRBJ2-1 | TRBV5-8 | NA | NA | CASSLVGQFF | TGTGCCAGCAGCTTAGTTGGGCAGTTCTTC
TRBJ2-3 | TRBV19 | NA | TRBD1 | CASSIDWGQVTDTQYF | TGTGCCAGTAGTATAGATTGGGGACAGGTCACAGATACGCAGTATTTT
TRBJ1-5 | TRBV5-6 | NA | NA | CASSSLGEGRSQPQHF | TGTGCCAGCAGCTCCCTGGGTGAGGGGCGTAGTCAGCCCCAGCATTTT
TRBJ2-7 | TRBV18 | NA | NA | CASSPLGSYEQYF | TGTGCCAGCTCACCACTGGGCTCCTACGAGCAGTACTTC
TRBJ1-2 | TRBV6-5 | NA | TRBD1 | CASSYHRGHDYGYTF | TGTGCCAGCAGTTACCACAGGGGGCACGACTATGGCTACACCTTC
TRBJ2-3 | TRBV6-1 | NA | NA | CASSEVGSDTQYF | TGTGCCAGCAGTGAAGTGGGGTCGGATACGCAGTATTTT
TRBJ2-7 | TRBV15 | NA | TRBD1 | CATSRVVAGGNEQYF | TGTGCCACCAGCAGAGTCGTGGCAGGGGGCAACGAGCAGTACTTC
TRBJ2-7 | TRBV5-1 | NA | NA | CASSLSGGYSYEQYF | TGCGCCAGCAGCTTGTCGGGCGGCTACTCCTACGAGCAGTACTTC
TRBJ1-2 | TRBV7-9 | few | NA | CASTPGQGYGYTF | TGTGCCAGCACCCCCGGCCAGGGGTATGGCTACACCTTC